This T cell receptor (beta chain) was identified during a study of T cells and Merkel cell carcinoma outcomes. Whole-study results and caveats: In Merkel cell carcinoma, repertoire and T-cell density reportedly predicted outcomes.

V lost 5 bases to trimming and J lost 2 bases, with 15 bases between them. The CDR3 extends over 15 amino acids. Germline CDR1 and CDR2: SEHNR and FQNEAQ (reference sequence). Clones were read by immunoSEQ multiplex PCR, and TCRdb kept only the in-frame ones, dropping some. Here the sample spans 9,000 or so clones, approximately 80% being singletons. In this sample, this clone turned up once. The antigen is undetermined. V usage is TRBV7-9 and J usage is TRBJ1-1; D possibly corresponds to TRBD1 (5 bases). This clonotype was obtained from a human donor with Merkel cell carcinoma. The sample comprised tumor tissue from Merkel cell carcinoma. The CDR3 DNA follows: TGTGCCAGCAGCCCCCCTGGGGACCGAAACACTGAAGCTTTCTTT. Translated: CASSPPGDRNTEAFF. Using reference TRBV7-9 and TRBJ1-1 for the parts outside the CDR3, the full variable domain is DTGVSQNPRHKITKRGQNVTFRCDPISEHNRLYWYRQTLGQGPEFLTYFQNEAQLEKSRLLSDRFSAERPKGSFSTLEIQRTEQGDSAMYLCASSPPGDRNTEAFFGQGTRLTVV.